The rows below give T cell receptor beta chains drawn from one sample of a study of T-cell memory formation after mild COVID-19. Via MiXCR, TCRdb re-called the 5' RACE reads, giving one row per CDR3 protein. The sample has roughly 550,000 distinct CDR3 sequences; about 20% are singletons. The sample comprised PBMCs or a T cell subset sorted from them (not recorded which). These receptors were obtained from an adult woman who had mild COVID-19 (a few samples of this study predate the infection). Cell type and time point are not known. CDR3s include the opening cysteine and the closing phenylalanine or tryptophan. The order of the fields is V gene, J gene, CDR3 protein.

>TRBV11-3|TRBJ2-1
CASSLDPLAGRIYNEQFF
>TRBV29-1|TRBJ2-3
CSVQPRLTDTQYF
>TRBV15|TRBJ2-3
CATSRERISVPTDTQYF
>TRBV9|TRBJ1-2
CASSEQGGSLGYTF
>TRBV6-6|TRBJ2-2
CASSYGWGLVGDGELFF
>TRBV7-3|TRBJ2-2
CASSSHVPGQSGTGELFF
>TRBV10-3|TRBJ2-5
CAISDDRDQETQYF
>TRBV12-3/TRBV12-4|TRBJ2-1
CASTWAGYNEQFF
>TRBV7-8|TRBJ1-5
CASSLYSGGQPQHF
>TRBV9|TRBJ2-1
CASSVYGGTNNEQFF
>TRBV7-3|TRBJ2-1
CASSLAGANNEQFF
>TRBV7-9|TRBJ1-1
CASSLGGSLPAFF
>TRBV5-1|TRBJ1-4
CASSFGVRSQNEKLFF
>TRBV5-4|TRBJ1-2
CASSLAAGKGVYGYTF
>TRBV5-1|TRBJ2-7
CASSPEKRGGEQYF
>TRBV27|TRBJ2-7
CASSFQGLYEQYF
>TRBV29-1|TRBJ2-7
CSANVQGGAYEQYF
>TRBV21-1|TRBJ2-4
CASSPREGAKNIQYF
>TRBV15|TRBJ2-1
CATSGGVAGHNEQFF
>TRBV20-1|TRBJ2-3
CSARGRVTDTQYF
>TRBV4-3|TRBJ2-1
CASSPGTGTKEQFF
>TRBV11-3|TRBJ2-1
CASSFGKTYNEQFF
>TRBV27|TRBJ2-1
CASSFLAGGAEQFF
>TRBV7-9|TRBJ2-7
CASSSVRTGEGYEQYF
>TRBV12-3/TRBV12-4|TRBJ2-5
CASSLRDTGGTQYF
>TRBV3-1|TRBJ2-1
CASSPRLAGSNEQFF
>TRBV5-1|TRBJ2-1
CASSLERQSRGNEQFF
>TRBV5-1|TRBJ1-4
CASSAEVGTGLEKLFF
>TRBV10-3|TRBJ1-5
CAISTSGGNQPQHF
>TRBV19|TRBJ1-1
CASSPRLDRNTEAFF
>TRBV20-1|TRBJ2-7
CSASGQDNSYEQYF
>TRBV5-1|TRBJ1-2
CASSLDVAANYGYTF
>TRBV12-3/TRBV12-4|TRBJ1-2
CASRPGTSQWNYGYTF
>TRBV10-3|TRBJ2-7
CAISDTGVTSYEQYF
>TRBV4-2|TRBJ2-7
CASRNLGTGGAEQYF
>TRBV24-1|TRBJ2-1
CATSSGTGYPSSYNEQFF
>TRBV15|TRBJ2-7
CATSRGILAGSYEQYF
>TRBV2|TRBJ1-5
CASSELGRYNQPQHF
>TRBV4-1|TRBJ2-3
CASSQGFGTDTQYF
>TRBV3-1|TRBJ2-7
CASSHLAGGSGEQYF